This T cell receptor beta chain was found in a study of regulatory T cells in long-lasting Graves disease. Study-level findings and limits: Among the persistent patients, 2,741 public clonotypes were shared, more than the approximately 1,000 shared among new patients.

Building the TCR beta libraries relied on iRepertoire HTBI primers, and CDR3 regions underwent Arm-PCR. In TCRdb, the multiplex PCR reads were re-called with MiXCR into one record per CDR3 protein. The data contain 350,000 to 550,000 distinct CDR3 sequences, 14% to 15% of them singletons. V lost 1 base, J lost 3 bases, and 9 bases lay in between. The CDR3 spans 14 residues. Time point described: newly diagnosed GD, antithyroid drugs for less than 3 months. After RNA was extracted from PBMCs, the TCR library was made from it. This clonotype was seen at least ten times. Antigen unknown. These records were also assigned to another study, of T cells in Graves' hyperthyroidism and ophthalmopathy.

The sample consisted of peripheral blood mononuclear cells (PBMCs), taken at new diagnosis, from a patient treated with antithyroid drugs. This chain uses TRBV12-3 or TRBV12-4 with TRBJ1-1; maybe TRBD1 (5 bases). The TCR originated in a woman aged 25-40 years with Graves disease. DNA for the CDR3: TGTGCCAGCAGTTTAGGGGGCAGTCACACTGAAGCTTTCTTT. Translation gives CASSLGGSHTEAFF.